This T cell receptor (beta chain) was identified during a study of human T cells and chemical hapten exposure (dated by TCRdb to 2020 to 2023). About the study as a whole: Libraries were pooled for sequencing, and variation in per-sample TCR yields was attributed mainly to small differences in library volumes within the pool. Each blood RNA sample was used to sequence both TCR alpha and TCR beta chains. The study tracked peripheral blood TCR repertoire changes in vivo during primary and secondary sensitization to the hapten diphenylcyclopropenone (DPC) in alopecia patients. Beyond this particular receptor, the publication reports: No change with DPC sensitization was found in the number of TCRs above 1 in 1000 frequency, and no evidence of global repertoire structure alterations was found. Repeated subsampling changed both the strength of the expansion versus patch-test correlation and the threshold at which that correlation became significant.

To prepare the library, RACE was applied. Data came from a NextSeq 500. Library preparation attached unique molecular identifiers to individual cDNA molecules for quantitative, reproducible TCR counting. In the source study's methods: A median of about 89,000 TCRs per sample was observed, with a range of 23,224 to 690,600. The Decombinator software suite was used to annotate the V, J and CDR3 of the TCR reads. To make PS versus PT1 abundance plots, every sample was subsampled to the same number of TCRs (28,000). TCRs were defined as expanded if absent before sensitization and observed at least eight times at the 2-week time point. TCRdb applied fastp at Q25 and MiXCR to the public reads, then kept only in-frame beta chains. Here each entry gathers all rows of one CDR3 protein and keeps the most common genes and DNA. What appears here as the V and J calls and clone size reflects TCRdb's work, not the paper's. The sample table records about 45,000 distinct CDR3 sequences; less than 4.5% of these occur just once. The ten top clones hold around 5.5% of the sample.

This clonotype has at least ten counts. This clone's antigen is unknown. The input lacks base qualities; no much larger clone sits a single base away. The sample's time point label, decoded: healthy volunteer bleed at 2 weeks. Total RNA was extracted from unfractionated whole blood collected in Tempus Blood RNA tubes. Five healthy volunteers acted as controls for TCR sequencing and had blood drawn at day 0, 2 weeks and 6 weeks. The CDR3 runs 12 residues from the cysteine to the phenylalanine. Only CDR3 DNA is held: 36 bases, read in frame from base 1. V loses 11 bases, J loses 4 bases, and the germline ends lie 9 bases apart.

This receptor was taken from a human donor in good health. Some clones in this sample may be carry-over from other donors' samples. Sequencing was carried out using whole blood. Recombination joined TRBV12-3 or TRBV12-4 with TRBJ1-6; too little of a D gene remains to name it. The CDR3 protein: CASGDYNSPLHF. Here is the DNA: TGTGCCTCGGGCGATTATAATTCACCCCTCCACTTT.